A selection of T cell receptor beta chains follows, all from one sample in a study of blood T cell repertoires in COVID-19. Clones were read by immunoSEQ multiplex PCR, and TCRdb kept only the in-frame ones, dropping some. The repertoire holds 390,000 or so clones, with roughly 89% as singletons. Material for sequencing was peripheral blood. Receptors originate from a woman younger than 45 with active or convalescent COVID-19. CDR3s include the opening cysteine and the closing phenylalanine or tryptophan. The D gene is left open where the match is weak. Clone size is stated in some rows and not others, as once, few, many or a class when expanded.

TRBV28	TRBJ1-2	.	.	CASSLAQLAQVEYGYTF	TGTGCCAGCAGTTTAGCTCAACTTGCCCAAGTAGAGTACGGCTACACCTTC
TRBV5-4	TRBJ2-3	TRBD2	.	CASSLVLAGGDTQYF	TGTGCCAGCAGCTTGGTTTTAGCGGGAGGAGATACGCAGTATTTT
TRBV6-2/TRBV6-3	TRBJ1-5	.	once	CASSRRPFTGYSNQPQHF	TGTGCCAGCAGCCGCCGGCCCTTTACAGGGTATAGCAATCAGCCCCAGCATTTT
TRBV5-1	TRBJ2-3	TRBD2	once	CASRQGLAGGKDTQYF	TGCGCCAGCCGACAAGGACTAGCGGGAGGTAAAGATACGCAGTATTTT
TRBV19	TRBJ2-1	TRBD2	.	CASSGLAGEGREFF	TGTGCCAGTAGTGGGCTAGCGGGAGAGGGGAGGGAGTTCTTC
TRBV10-2	TRBJ2-7	.	.	CASSDSTMSSYEQYF	TGCGCCAGCAGTGATTCGACTATGAGCTCCTACGAGCAGTACTTC
TRBV19	TRBJ1-4	.	.	CASSRTDRREKLFF	TGTGCCAGTAGTAGGACGGATCGGAGGGAAAAACTGTTTTTT
TRBV27	TRBJ1-1	.	.	CASSPLQGNTEAFF	TGTGCCAGCAGCCCCTTACAGGGGAACACTGAAGCTTTCTTT
TRBV10-3	TRBJ2-3	TRBD2	.	CAISERLSGGVASSTDTQYF	TGTGCCATCAGTGAGAGGCTTAGCGGGGGAGTAGCTTCTAGCACAGATACGCAGTATTTT
TRBV28	TRBJ2-7	.	.	CASTGRGYEQYF	TGTGCCAGCACAGGACGGGGCTACGAGCAGTACTTC
TRBV7-9	TRBJ1-1	.	.	CASSLVEGLETEAFF	TGTGCCAGCAGCTTAGTGGAGGGACTGGAGACTGAAGCTTTCTTT
TRBV11-2	TRBJ1-4	.	.	CASSFVSPGEKLFF	TGTGCCAGCAGCTTCGTCTCCCCGGGGGAAAAACTGTTTTTT
TRBV10-1	TRBJ2-5	.	.	CASSDQGEAVWPRETQYF	TGCGCCAGCAGTGACCAGGGGGAGGCGGTGTGGCCGCGGGAGACCCAGTACTTC
TRBV4-1	TRBJ2-7	.	.	CASSGLEDSTYEQYF	TGCGCCAGCAGCGGTTTGGAAGACAGTACCTACGAGCAGTACTTC
TRBV30	TRBJ2-2	.	.	CASAENTGELFF	TGTGCCTCCGCAGAGAACACCGGGGAGCTGTTTTTT
TRBV3-1/TRBV3-2	TRBJ2-3	.	.	CASSPPGDRADTQYF	TGTGCCAGCAGCCCCCCGGGGGATCGGGCAGATACGCAGTATTTT
TRBV6-5	TRBJ2-3	TRBD2	.	CAARTSLTADTQYF	TGTGCCGCCAGGACTAGCTTAACCGCAGATACGCAGTATTTT
TRBV11-2	TRBJ2-2	TRBD2	.	CASSLQASGAGGELFF	TGTGCCAGCAGCCTCCAGGCTAGCGGGGCTGGGGGGGAGCTGTTTTTT
TRBV30	TRBJ2-3	.	.	CAWSVWAGSTDTQYF	TGTGCCTGGAGTGTCTGGGCGGGAAGCACAGATACGCAGTATTTT
TRBV19	TRBJ2-7	TRBD1	once	CASAGLDRGYEQYF	TGTGCCAGTGCCGGCCTAGACAGGGGGTACGAGCAGTACTTC
TRBV12-5	TRBJ1-1	TRBD1	.	CASDHPDREITLNTEAFF	TGTGCTAGTGATCATCCGGACAGGGAGATAACCTTGAACACTGAAGCTTTCTTT
TRBV30	TRBJ1-4	TRBD1	.	CAWSTGTGNEKLFF	TGTGCCTGGAGCACCGGGACAGGGAATGAAAAACTGTTTTTT
TRBV7-8	TRBJ2-2	.	.	CASSLTGNTGELFF	TGTGCCAGCAGCTTGACAGGGAACACCGGGGAGCTGTTTTTT
TRBV27	TRBJ1-5	.	.	CASMPGSNQPQHF	TGTGCCAGCATGCCGGGTAGCAATCAGCCCCAGCATTTT
TRBV19	TRBJ1-2	TRBD1	.	CASSIGWDSGNYGYTF	TGTGCCAGTAGTATCGGCTGGGACAGTGGAAACTATGGCTACACCTTC
TRBV7-2	TRBJ1-1	.	few	CASSLGTGTEAFF	TGTGCCAGCAGCTTAGGTACGGGCACTGAAGCTTTCTTT
TRBV5-5	TRBJ1-2	TRBD1	.	CASSTGQPWGGYTF	TGTGCCAGCAGCACGGGACAGCCTTGGGGTGGCTACACCTTC
TRBV2	TRBJ1-6	TRBD1	.	CASRQQGAEGSPLHF	TGTGCCAGCAGGCAACAGGGGGCCGAGGGTTCACCCCTCCACTTT
TRBV2	TRBJ1-1	.	.	CASSEDPQATWTEAFF	TGTGCCAGCAGTGAAGATCCCCAGGCGACGTGGACTGAAGCTTTCTTT
TRBV4-1	TRBJ1-2	.	.	CASSQGLTSTIYGYTF	TGCGCCAGCAGCCAAGGCCTGACATCAACGATCTATGGCTACACCTTC
TRBV27	TRBJ1-6	.	.	CASSSHQGFNSPLHF	TGTGCCAGCAGTTCCCATCAGGGGTTTAATTCACCCCTCCACTTT
TRBV4-1	TRBJ2-3	TRBD2	.	CASSQVVAGTTDTQYF	TGCGCCAGCAGCCAAGTGGTAGCGGGAACCACAGATACGCAGTATTTT
TRBV10-1	TRBJ2-1	TRBD1	few	CASSDDRGREQFF	TGCGCCAGCAGTGACGACAGGGGACGTGAGCAGTTCTTC
TRBV6-1	TRBJ2-7	.	.	CASSEQSSSYEQYF	TGTGCCAGCAGTGAACAGTCCAGCTCCTACGAGCAGTACTTC
TRBV4-2	TRBJ2-2	.	few	CASSQASWATNTGELFF	TGTGCCAGCAGCCAAGCTTCTTGGGCTACTAACACCGGGGAGCTGTTTTTT
TRBV10-3	TRBJ2-1	.	.	CAISDPLTSHYNEQFF	TGTGCCATCAGTGATCCCTTGACTAGTCACTACAATGAGCAGTTCTTC
TRBV5-4	TRBJ1-6	.	.	CASSLEARTDSPLHF	TGTGCCAGCAGCTTGGAGGCCCGAACAGATTCACCCCTCCACTTT
TRBV5-1	TRBJ2-3	.	.	CASSFRQGADTQYF	TGCGCCAGCAGCTTTCGGCAGGGCGCAGATACGCAGTATTTT
TRBV27	TRBJ2-7	.	.	CASRYGTFSDEQYF	TGTGCCAGCCGTTACGGGACTTTCAGTGACGAGCAGTACTTC
TRBV9	TRBJ1-3	.	.	CASSRYQGLSSGNTIYF	TGTGCCAGCAGTAGATATCAGGGCCTTAGCTCTGGAAACACCATATATTTT
TRBV5-4	TRBJ2-2	.	few	CASSSQGNTGELFF	TGTGCCAGCAGCTCACAGGGGAACACCGGGGAGCTGTTTTTT
TRBV6-1	TRBJ1-5	TRBD1	.	CASSGTGGWGNQPQHF	TGTGCCAGCAGTGGAACAGGGGGATGGGGCAATCAGCCCCAGCATTTT
TRBV20-1	TRBJ2-1	.	.	CSARDTLEQFF	TGCAGTGCTAGAGATACTTTAGAGCAGTTCTTC
TRBV29-1	TRBJ2-7	TRBD1	once	CSVEVGTGSYEQYF	TGCAGCGTTGAAGTCGGGACAGGGTCCTACGAGCAGTACTTC
TRBV9	TRBJ2-7	.	few	CASSGDTSYEQYF	TGTGCCAGCAGCGGGGACACCTCCTACGAGCAGTACTTC
TRBV9	TRBJ2-1	TRBD1	.	CASSGGQGNYNEQFF	TGTGCCAGCAGCGGCGGACAGGGGAACTACAATGAGCAGTTCTTC
TRBV19	TRBJ1-5	TRBD1	.	CARKDRGWGNQPQHF	TGTGCCAGGAAAGACAGGGGATGGGGCAATCAGCCCCAGCATTTT